These T cell receptor beta chains were read from a single sample in a study of T-cell memory formation after mild COVID-19. TCRdb re-called the 5' RACE reads with MiXCR, one entry per CDR3 protein. The data contain roughly 600,000 distinct CDR3 sequences, around 17% of them seen just once; the ten biggest clones take up around 12%. Sequencing was carried out using PBMCs or a T cell subset sorted from them (not recorded which). These receptors were collected from an adult woman who had mild COVID-19 (a few samples of this study predate the infection). Cell type and time point are not known. The CDR3 runs from the conserved cysteine through the conserved F or W. The order of the fields is clone size, J gene, D gene, V gene, CDR3 DNA, CDR3 protein. A D gene is named only where the DNA matches it firmly. Expanded clones are given a class, and other clones once, few, many or no size at all.

clone size: few
J gene: TRBJ2-1
D gene: TRBD1
V gene: TRBV27
CDR3 DNA: TGTGCCAGCAGTTGGGCCGGACAGGGGGCTAGAAACAATGAGCAGTTCTTC
CDR3 protein: CASSWAGQGARNNEQFF

clone size: -
J gene: TRBJ1-2
D gene: -
V gene: TRBV19
CDR3 DNA: TGTGCCAGTAGTATCGACAGATACTACTATGGCTACACCTTC
CDR3 protein: CASSIDRYYYGYTF

clone size: -
J gene: TRBJ2-1
D gene: -
V gene: TRBV4-1
CDR3 DNA: TGCGCCAGCAGCCAAGAAAATCAGGGGGGAGACGAGCAGTTCTTC
CDR3 protein: CASSQENQGGDEQFF

clone size: -
J gene: TRBJ1-1
D gene: -
V gene: TRBV10-3
CDR3 DNA: TGTGCCATCAGTGTAGACAGTGCATTAGTAGGCGACACTGAAGCTTTCTTT
CDR3 protein: CAISVDSALVGDTEAFF

clone size: many
J gene: TRBJ2-5
D gene: -
V gene: TRBV5-5
CDR3 DNA: TGTGCCAGCAGCCGGAGGGGTGGAAGTGAAGAGACCCAGTACTTC
CDR3 protein: CASSRRGGSEETQYF

clone size: -
J gene: TRBJ1-1
D gene: -
V gene: TRBV6-1
CDR3 DNA: TGTGCCAGCAGTGAAGGGATGGGAGGAGTCACTGAAGCTTTCTTT
CDR3 protein: CASSEGMGGVTEAFF

clone size: -
J gene: TRBJ2-3
D gene: -
V gene: TRBV4-2
CDR3 DNA: TGTGCCAGCAGCCAAGCCGTGAGCGGGAGCACAGATACGCAGTATTTT
CDR3 protein: CASSQAVSGSTDTQYF

clone size: -
J gene: TRBJ2-2
D gene: -
V gene: TRBV7-7
CDR3 DNA: TGTGCCAGCAGCGCCCGACAGTTAACGAACACCGGGGAGCTGTTTTTT
CDR3 protein: CASSARQLTNTGELFF

clone size: -
J gene: TRBJ2-3
D gene: -
V gene: TRBV5-1
CDR3 DNA: TGCGCCAGCAGCTTATTTGGGCATGTCACAGATACGCAGTATTTT
CDR3 protein: CASSLFGHVTDTQYF

clone size: -
J gene: TRBJ2-3
D gene: -
V gene: TRBV15
CDR3 DNA: TGTGCCACCAGCTCCCGACTGGATTCCACAGATACGCAGTATTTT
CDR3 protein: CATSSRLDSTDTQYF

clone size: few
J gene: TRBJ1-1
D gene: -
V gene: TRBV12-3/TRBV12-4
CDR3 DNA: TGTGCCAGCAGTTTAGGGCAGGGGAAAAACACTGAAGCTTTCTTT
CDR3 protein: CASSLGQGKNTEAFF

clone size: -
J gene: TRBJ2-4
D gene: TRBD1
V gene: TRBV5-6
CDR3 DNA: TGTGCCAGCAGCTTTACAGGGGGCTTAGTCAAAAACATTCAGTACTTC
CDR3 protein: CASSFTGGLVKNIQYF

clone size: few
J gene: TRBJ2-1
D gene: TRBD2
V gene: TRBV6-6
CDR3 DNA: TGTGCCAGCAGTTACGATACTAGCGGCGGGGCTGAGCAGTTCTTC
CDR3 protein: CASSYDTSGGAEQFF

clone size: few
J gene: TRBJ1-1
D gene: TRBD1
V gene: TRBV12-3/TRBV12-4
CDR3 DNA: TGTGCCAGCAGCAAGATACAGGGGATGACTGAAGCTTTCTTT
CDR3 protein: CASSKIQGMTEAFF

clone size: few
J gene: TRBJ1-6
D gene: -
V gene: TRBV5-1
CDR3 DNA: TGCGCCAGCAGCTTCGGTGCAAATTCACCCCTCCACTTT
CDR3 protein: CASSFGANSPLHF

clone size: few
J gene: TRBJ1-5
D gene: -
V gene: TRBV2
CDR3 DNA: TGTGCCAGCAGTGATCAAGCTAGCAATCAGCCCCAGCATTTT
CDR3 protein: CASSDQASNQPQHF

clone size: -
J gene: TRBJ2-2
D gene: TRBD1
V gene: TRBV12-3/TRBV12-4
CDR3 DNA: TGTGCCAGCAGTTGGACAGGGGCGAACACCGGGGAGCTGTTTTTT
CDR3 protein: CASSWTGANTGELFF

clone size: many
J gene: TRBJ2-3
D gene: TRBD2
V gene: TRBV6-2/TRBV6-3
CDR3 DNA: TGTGCCAGCAGTCAAGGACTAGCGGGGGTCACAGATACGCAGTATTTT
CDR3 protein: CASSQGLAGVTDTQYF

clone size: -
J gene: TRBJ1-5
D gene: -
V gene: TRBV5-5
CDR3 DNA: TGTGCCAGCAGCTTGGATGGGGGTGGAGCCCAGCATTTT
CDR3 protein: CASSLDGGGAQHF

clone size: few
J gene: TRBJ2-2
D gene: -
V gene: TRBV29-1
CDR3 DNA: TGCAGCGTTCGTACAGAGAACACCGGGGAGCTGTTTTTT
CDR3 protein: CSVRTENTGELFF

clone size: -
J gene: TRBJ2-5
D gene: TRBD2
V gene: TRBV5-6
CDR3 DNA: TGTGCCAGCACTGGACTAGCTCAAGAGACCCAGTACTTC
CDR3 protein: CASTGLAQETQYF

clone size: few
J gene: TRBJ2-7
D gene: -
V gene: TRBV19
CDR3 DNA: TGTGCCAGTAGTACCGTCTCAGGACAGACAATCTACGAGCAGTACTTC
CDR3 protein: CASSTVSGQTIYEQYF

clone size: few
J gene: TRBJ2-4
D gene: -
V gene: TRBV4-3
CDR3 DNA: TGCGCCAGCAGCCAAGATAGGTCGGGTTTTTTAGCCAAAAACATTCAGTACTTC
CDR3 protein: CASSQDRSGFLAKNIQYF

clone size: many
J gene: TRBJ2-7
D gene: TRBD2
V gene: TRBV20-1
CDR3 DNA: TGCAGTGCTAGAGATCGACTAGCGGGTGCCGTCGAGCAGTACTTC
CDR3 protein: CSARDRLAGAVEQYF

clone size: -
J gene: TRBJ2-4
D gene: -
V gene: TRBV6-2/TRBV6-3
CDR3 DNA: TGTGCCAGCAGTTACCAGACTTCCTTAGCCAAAAACATTCAGTACTTC
CDR3 protein: CASSYQTSLAKNIQYF

clone size: -
J gene: TRBJ2-5
D gene: -
V gene: TRBV5-4
CDR3 DNA: TGTGCCAGCAGCTTGGCCGCCGCTGGGGAGACCCAGTACTTC
CDR3 protein: CASSLAAAGETQYF

clone size: -
J gene: TRBJ1-5
D gene: -
V gene: TRBV24-1
CDR3 DNA: TGTGCCACCAGTAGCGGGCGGGAGCCCCAGCATTTT
CDR3 protein: CATSSGREPQHF

clone size: -
J gene: TRBJ2-2
D gene: -
V gene: TRBV6-5
CDR3 DNA: TGTGCCAGCAGTTACTCGAAGTCACGGGGGTGGAACACCGGGGAGCTGTTTTTT
CDR3 protein: CASSYSKSRGWNTGELFF

clone size: -
J gene: TRBJ1-1
D gene: TRBD1
V gene: TRBV6-6
CDR3 DNA: TGTGCCAGCAGTAGGCCACTTAGGGGGCTGGAGACTGAAGCTTTCTTT
CDR3 protein: CASSRPLRGLETEAFF